This T cell receptor beta chain was captured in a study of human T cells and chemical hapten exposure. Specified time point: patch test 3, about 24 weeks after DPC sensitization. Described treatment: therapeutic diphenylcyclopropenone sensitization with weekly scalp DPC. TCRdb re-derived calls from the RACE reads in MiXCR, one entry per CDR3 protein. The sample has 62,000 or so distinct CDR3 sequences; approximately 10% are singletons. CDR1 and CDR2 (germline): MGHDK, SYGVNS. The CDR3 sequence is 14 residues long. Trimming stripped 2 bases from V and 3 bases from J, with 10 bases between. The rearrangement uses TRBV25-1 and TRBJ1-1, with D unresolved. The specimen comprised whole blood, sampled in connection with sensitization to the hapten diphenylcyclopropenone (DPC). The clonotype was recovered from a woman in her 30s with alopecia areata. Some clones in this sample may be carry-over from other donors' samples. The CDR3 nucleotides read TGTGCCAGCAGTGAACCCCGTCCGGACACTGAAGCTTTCTTT. It codes for CASSEPRPDTEAFF.